Below are 24 T cell receptor beta chains sequenced from a single sample in a study of spatial heterogeneity in lung cancer. MiXCR was run by TCRdb on the 5' RACE reads, yielding one entry per CDR3 protein. This table holds some 64,000 distinct CDR3 sequences, approximately 8.9% found once. Time point reported: sample taken at primary tumor resection. Unsorted tumor, nontumor lung tissue or cryopreserved PBMC supplied the whole RNA. Sequenced here: PBMCs, sampled at surgery. Every receptor here comes from a female donor with early-stage non-small cell lung cancer.

This clonotype was observed a handful of times. The chain is built from TRBV6-4 and TRBJ2-2; possibly TRBD1 or TRBD2 for D (5 bases each). The CDR3 is 13 residues long. Germline CDR1 and CDR2: MRHNA and SNTAGT. Trimming pared 6 bases from V and 8 bases from J, leaving 13 bases between. The CDR3 here is CASRGTSYGELFF. The CDR3 bases are TGTGCCAGCAGAGGGACCTCTTATGGGGAGCTGTTTTTT.

The chain carries TRBV4-1 and TRBJ2-7, with D uncertain. Germline CDR1 is MGHRA and CDR2 is YSYEKL. The CDR3 covers 13 residues. V was pared by 2 bases and J by 7 bases, with 12 bases between. The CDR3 nucleotides are TGCGCCAGCAGCCAATCACGGTCTGGGGAGCAGTACGTC. Translation gives CASSQSRSGEQYV.

The rearrangement uses TRBV12-3 or TRBV12-4 and TRBJ1-2, with a tentative D call TRBD1 (6 bases). Trimming stripped 5 bases from V and 5 bases from J, with 15 bases between. This CDR3 contains 14 residues. CDR3 region: CASSPLRGLYGYTF. CDR3 in DNA: TGTGCCAGCAGTCCTCTCAGGGGACTATATGGCTACACCTTC.

V usage is TRBV29-1 and J usage is TRBJ2-7, with D possibly matching TRBD1 (6 bases). CDR1 and CDR2 from the germline V gene are SQVTM and ANQGSEA. This CDR3 has 14 residues. The V end was cut by 6 bases, the J end by 2 bases, with 17 bases between. Here the CDR3 DNA reads TGCAGCGTCGAAAGGGACACCGCCCCCTACGAGCAGTACTTC. Its translation: CSVERDTAPYEQYF.

This clonotype was detected only a few times. V gene TRBV5-1 combines with J gene TRBJ2-6; D uncertain. CDR3 size: 17 residues. Per germline, CDR1 SGHRS and CDR2 YFSETQ. The V end was cut by 2 bases, the J end by 0 bases, with 12 bases between. CDR3 DNA: TGCGCCAGCAGCTTCTCCGTCCCCGGCTCTGGGGCCAACGTCCTGACTTTC. Translated, it gives CASSFSVPGSGANVLTF. The whole variable domain, remainder taken from reference TRBV5-1 and TRBJ2-6, is KAGVTQTPRYLIKTRGQQVTLSCSPISGHRSVSWYQQTPGQGLQFLFEYFSETQRNKGNFPGRFSGRQFSNSRSEMNVSTLELGDSALYLCASSFSVPGSGANVLTFGAGSRLTVL.

The DNA for the CDR3 is TGTGCCAGCAGCGACAGGGGGCGAACGGGCACTGAAGCTTTCTTT. This codes for CASSDRGRTGTEAFF. The V gene is TRBV3-1, the J gene TRBJ1-1, with 10 nucleotides matching TRBD1. The length of the CDR3 is 15 residues. The V gene's germline CDR1 is LGHDT and CDR2 YNNKEL (reference sequence). Trimming at V came to 5 bases and at J to 4 bases, leaving 7 bases not matched to a gene.

This clonotype was observed a few times. The V and J genes are TRBV5-5 and TRBJ2-5; 9 positions match TRBD2. With 3 bases clipped from V and 2 bases from J, the junction kept 5 bases outside the gene matches. This CDR3 region has 15 residues. The germline gives CDR1 SGHKS, CDR2 YYEKEE (reference sequence). The CDR3 region has the DNA TGTGCCAGCAGCTGGATGACTAGCGGACAAGAGACCCAGTACTTC. This translates into CASSWMTSGQETQYF.

This clonotype was counted many times. V usage is TRBV27 and J usage is TRBJ2-5, with D maybe TRBD1 (6 bases). Germline lookup yields CDR1 MNHEY and CDR2 SMNVEV (reference sequence). Trimming removed 9 bases from V and 5 bases from J, with 19 bases in between. The CDR3 spans 14 residues. In DNA, the CDR3 is TGTGCCAGTGCTCCCCAGGGGCGCGTCGAGACCCAGTACTTC. Translation: CASAPQGRVETQYF.

The chain carries TRBV6-4 and TRBJ2-1; 9 bases agree with TRBD1. The V segment lost 4 bases and the J segment 8 bases; nucleotides outside the gene matches: 9. The CDR3 contains 15 residues. Germline V gene lookup returns CDR1 MRHNA and CDR2 SNTAGT. CDR3 in amino acids: CASSVSGQGFHEQFF. CDR3 in DNA: TGTGCCAGCAGTGTTTCGGGACAGGGATTCCATGAGCAGTTCTTC.

The CDR3 spells CATSRGGQEGGTGELFF. For the CDR3, the DNA is TGTGCCACCAGCAGAGGGGGACAGGAGGGTGGCACCGGGGAGCTGTTTTTT. This chain joins TRBV15 and TRBJ2-2; the match to TRBD1 covers 8 bases. Germline lookup yields CDR1 LNHNV and CDR2 YYDKDF (reference sequence). This CDR3 is built from 17 residues. V lost 1 base, J lost 4 bases, and 8 bases stayed unmatched.

J is TRBJ2-7 and V is TRBV6-2 or TRBV6-3; possible D gene TRBD2, 5 bases. Looked up from germline, CDR1 is MNHEY and CDR2 is SVGEGT. Deletions cut 6 bases from V and 3 bases from J, with 18 bases between. This CDR3 region has 15 residues. This CDR3 is CASSPGLPGNYEQYF. CDR3 DNA sequence: TGTGCCAGCAGCCCCGGCCTTCCCGGGAACTACGAGCAGTACTTC.

The chain is built from TRBV27 and TRBJ1-5; D call uncertain. Germline loops: CDR1 MNHEY, CDR2 SMNVEV (reference sequence). With 6 bases removed from V and 10 bases from J, the gap between germline ends came to 16 bases. This CDR3 comprises 13 residues. CDR3 bases: TGTGCCAGCAGCCCCGCCCGACCCTTACCCCAGCATTTT. Encoded protein: CASSPARPLPQHF.

This clonotype has just a few counts. The chain joins TRBV6-5 to TRBJ2-7; no reliable D call. Trimming removed 5 bases at V and 1 base at J, with 15 bases between. CDR1 MNHEY and CDR2 SVGAGI come from the germline V gene. This CDR3 is built from 15 residues. CDR3 in DNA: TGTGCCAGCAGTCCCGACGGCTTTCCATCCTACGAGCAGTACGTC. It specifies CASSPDGFPSYEQYV.

This clonotype showed up just a few times. The chain combines TRBV5-6 with TRBJ2-1; 9 nucleotides line up with TRBD1. V was clipped by 4 bases and J by 1 base; unmatched bases: 6. The CDR3 loop spans 16 amino acids. The germline gives CDR1 SGHDT, CDR2 YYEEEE. The CDR3 here is CASSVAGTGSYNEQFF. Here the CDR3 DNA reads TGTGCCAGCAGCGTGGCCGGGACAGGGTCCTACAATGAGCAGTTCTTC.

The rearrangement links TRBV5-5 to TRBJ2-2; weak D call: TRBD2 (5 bases). Germline V CDR1 and CDR2: SGHKS, YYEKEE (reference sequence). The CDR3 is made up of 16 amino acids. Trimming cost V 6 bases and J 4 bases, with 19 bases left between them. As DNA, the CDR3 is TGTGCCAGCATTCCGGGCCCGAACGCGGGCACCGGGGAGCTGTTTTTT. It is translated as CASIPGPNAGTGELFF.

This chain links TRBV20-1 with TRBJ2-3, with 8 bases matching TRBD2. The V and J ends lost 0 bases and 2 bases, in that order; junction bases with no gene match: 4. The CDR3 loop spans 15 amino acids. Germline-derived CDR1 and CDR2 are DFQATT and SNEGSKA (reference sequence). In nucleotides, the CDR3 is TGCAGTGCTAGAGATGGTAGCGGGGCCACAGATACGCAGTATTTT. Encoded protein: CSARDGSGATDTQYF.

This chain joins TRBV20-1 and TRBJ2-1; 13 positions match TRBD2. J lost 6 bases, V lost 6 bases, and 8 bases had no gene match. The CDR3 extends over 15 amino acids. Per the germline V gene, CDR1 is DFQATT and CDR2 is SNEGSKA (reference sequence). CDR3 DNA sequence: TGCAGTGCACCGGGACTAGCGGGGTATCCCAATGAGCAGTTCTTC. It encodes CSAPGLAGYPNEQFF.

In its sample, this clonotype was seen a few times. The chain joins TRBV12-3 or TRBV12-4 to TRBJ2-2; TRBD2 agrees at 7 bases. The CDR3 runs to 16 residues. With 3 bases clipped from V and 5 bases from J, the junction kept 9 bases outside the gene matches. This CDR3 reads CASSFVRGEGTGELFF. The CDR3 coding sequence is TGTGCCAGCAGTTTTGTCCGGGGGGAAGGAACCGGGGAGCTGTTTTTT.

This clonotype was recorded many times. The CDR3 sequence is CASSQEHRQAPTGELFF. The DNA for the CDR3 is TGTGCCAGCAGCCAAGAACATCGGCAGGCGCCCACCGGGGAGCTGTTTTTT. This chain links TRBV4-2 with TRBJ2-2, with D unresolved. Germline CDR1 and CDR2: LGHNA and YNFKEQ. Deletions cut 0 bases from V and 4 bases from J, with 15 bases between. The CDR3 contains 17 residues.

This clonotype came up a few times. The chain recombines TRBV13 with TRBJ1-1; D remains unclear. The V end was cut by 1 base, the J end by 10 bases, with 13 bases between. This CDR3 comprises 13 residues. Germline values: CDR1 PRHDT, CDR2 FYEKMQ (reference sequence). The CDR3 loop reads CASSLETAPLAFF. CDR3 coding DNA: TGTGCCAGCAGCTTAGAAACGGCTCCCTTAGCTTTCTTT.

This clonotype was seen ten or more times. The rearrangement uses TRBV7-8 and TRBJ2-2; D uncertain. V lost 1 base to trimming and J lost 6 bases, with 9 bases between them. This CDR3 has 14 amino acids. Germline loops: CDR1 SGHVS, CDR2 FQNEAQ. The CDR3 spells CASSLESRAGELFF. DNA for the CDR3: TGTGCCAGCAGCTTAGAGTCAAGGGCCGGGGAGCTGTTTTTT.

This clonotype was detected only a few times. The chain is built from TRBV20-1 and TRBJ2-5; 15 bases match TRBD2. The CDR3 is 15 amino acids. The J segment lost 5 bases and the V segment lost 6 bases, leaving 7 bases of the junction unmatched. Germline V gives CDR1 DFQATT, CDR2 SNEGSKA (reference sequence). The CDR3 reads CSAERGTSGRETQYF. In DNA form, the CDR3 reads TGCAGTGCCGAGCGGGGGACTAGCGGGAGGGAGACCCAGTACTTC.

This clonotype was detected only a few times. V gene TRBV21-1 combines with J gene TRBJ1-2. TRBV21-1 is deemed a pseudogene. This CDR3 is 10 amino acids long. CDR3 DNA sequence: TGTGCCAGGCCCACTCGCGGCTACACCTTC. Translated: CARPTRGYTF.

This clonotype was seen a few times. The chain links TRBV12-3 or TRBV12-4 to TRBJ1-2; D not certain. The CDR3 loop spans 13 amino acids. V was cut by 1 base and J by 2 bases, with 5 bases left in between. The CDR3: CASSLGGNYGYTF. The CDR3 DNA follows: TGTGCCAGCAGTTTAGGAGGGAACTATGGCTACACCTTC.